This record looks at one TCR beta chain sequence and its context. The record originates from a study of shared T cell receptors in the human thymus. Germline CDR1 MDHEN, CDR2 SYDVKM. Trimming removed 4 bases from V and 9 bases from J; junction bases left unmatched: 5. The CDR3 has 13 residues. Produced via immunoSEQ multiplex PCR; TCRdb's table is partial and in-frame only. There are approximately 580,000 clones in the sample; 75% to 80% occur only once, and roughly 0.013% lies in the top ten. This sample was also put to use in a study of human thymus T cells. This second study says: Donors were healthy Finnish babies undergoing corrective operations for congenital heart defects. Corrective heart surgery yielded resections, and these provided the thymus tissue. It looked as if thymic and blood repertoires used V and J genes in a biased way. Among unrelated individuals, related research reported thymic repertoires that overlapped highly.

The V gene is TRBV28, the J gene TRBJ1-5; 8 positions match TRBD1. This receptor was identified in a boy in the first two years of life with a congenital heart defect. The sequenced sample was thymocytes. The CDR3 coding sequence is TGTGCCAGCAGTTCCGACAGGGGATGGCCCCAGCATTTT. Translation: CASSSDRGWPQHF.